This T cell receptor beta chain was found in a study of T cells in Graves' hyperthyroidism and ophthalmopathy. Amplified TCR beta CDR3 regions derived from RNA transcripts. The TCR CDR3 first-round RT-PCR relied on the HTBI primer set. From the multiplex PCR reads, TCRdb called clonotypes with MiXCR, one entry per CDR3 protein. The sample includes approximately 360,000 distinct CDR3 sequences, 15% to 17% seen only once; the top ten take about 27%. This CDR3 has 14 amino acids. V was pared by 3 bases and J by 4 bases, with 4 bases of the junction left unmatched. Germline-derived CDR1 and CDR2 are DFQATT and SNEGSKA (reference sequence). This clonotype was detected ten times or more.

The material sequenced was blood. The chain joins TRBV20-1 to TRBJ1-5; 9 bases align to TRBD1. The source of this sequence is a woman aged 18-29 years with Graves' hyperthyroidism that later progressed to Graves' ophthalmopathy. CDR3 protein: CSASGTGNNQPQHF. CDR3 bases: TGCAGTGCTAGTGGGACAGGGAATAATCAGCCCCAGCATTTT.